The 26 T cell receptor beta chains reported below all come from one sample, sequenced in a study of T cells in Graves' hyperthyroidism and ophthalmopathy. The investigators amplified TCR beta CDR3 regions from RNA transcripts. The HTBI set primed first-round TCR CDR3 RT-PCR. MiXCR was run by TCRdb on the multiplex PCR reads, yielding one entry per CDR3 protein. The sample records 350,000 to 450,000 distinct CDR3 sequences, 17% being singletons. Input material: blood. The receptors were gathered from a woman aged 30 to 39 with Graves' hyperthyroidism that later progressed to Graves' ophthalmopathy.

The sample holds many counts of this clonotype. This chain joins TRBV3-1 and TRBJ1-1; a weak D match, TRBD1 (6 bases). CDR1 LGHDT and CDR2 YNNKEL come from the germline V gene (reference sequence). Trimming took 9 bases from V and 0 from J, leaving 8 bases between them. CDR3 length: 12 residues. CDR3 nucleotide sequence: TGTGCCAGTGGACAGCTGAACACTGAAGCTTTCTTT. Translating it yields CASGQLNTEAFF.

In this sample, this clonotype turned up many times. This chain joins TRBV27 and TRBJ2-1, with 10 bases aligning to TRBD2. From germline, CDR1 is MNHEY and CDR2 SMNVEV (reference sequence). This CDR3 region has 12 residues. The trim removed 7 bases at V and 8 bases at J, leaving 2 bases unmatched. CDR3: CASTGLADEQFF. The CDR3 DNA reads as TGTGCCAGCACCGGACTAGCGGATGAGCAGTTCTTC.

On this clonotype: Since a much larger clone is just one base distant, this may be a read error. The conserved phenylalanine or tryptophan normally closing the CDR3 is absent here, so this likely arose from a read error. The chain recombines TRBV3-1 with TRBJ2-5; 8 nucleotides agree with TRBD1. V lost 6 bases to trimming and J lost 6 bases; unmatched junction nucleotides: 6. The CDR3 is 13 residues long. Germline V lookup: CDR1 LGHDT, CDR2 YNNKEL (reference sequence). CDR3 bases: TGTGCCAGCAGACCAGGGGGCGGAAAGACCCAGTACCTC. It codes for CASRPGGGKTQYL.

This clonotype showed up many times. V is TRBV7-2 and J is TRBJ1-1; D is unclear. V was cut by 5 bases and J by 5 bases, with 12 bases left in between. Germline-derived CDR1 and CDR2 are SGHTA and FQGNSA. This CDR3 is built from 13 residues. CDR3 in amino acids: CASSAGLRTEAFF. In DNA, the CDR3 is TGTGCCAGCAGCGCCGGGCTAAGGACTGAAGCTTTCTTT. Supplemented by reference TRBV7-2 and TRBJ1-1, the full variable domain reads GAGVSQSPSNKVTEKGKDVELRCDPISGHTALYWYRQSLGQGLEFLIYFQGNSAPDKSGLPSDRFSAERTGGSVSTLTIQRTQQEDSAVYLCASSAGLRTEAFFGQGTRLTVV.

This clonotype was seen only a few times. The J gene is TRBJ2-2, the V gene TRBV20-1, with TRBD2 matching over 8 bases. CDR3 length equals 15 residues. With 3 bases clipped from V and 8 bases from J, the junction kept 11 bases outside the gene matches. The V gene's germline CDR1 is DFQATT and CDR2 SNEGSKA (reference sequence). The CDR3 nucleotides are TGCAGTGCTAGTCCTAGCGGGCCTACCGCTGGGGAGCTGTTTTTT. This sequence encodes CSASPSGPTAGELFF.

This clonotype was seen ten or more times. The chain recombines TRBV28 with TRBJ1-5, with D hard to call. The CDR3 has 14 amino acids. V lost 6 bases and J 2 bases, leaving 11 bases between the germline ends. The germline gives CDR1 MDHEN, CDR2 SYDVKM. The CDR3 DNA sequence: TGTGCCAGCAGAGCCTTCGGGGGCAATCAGCCCCAGCATTTT. Its protein product is CASRAFGGNQPQHF.

This clonotype was seen many times. This sequence joins TRBV27 and TRBJ1-4; no clear D gene. The V gene lost 5 bases and the J gene lost 5 bases, with 18 bases spanning the gap. This CDR3 has 16 residues. The germline gives CDR1 MNHEY, CDR2 SMNVEV (reference sequence). The CDR3 DNA reads as TGTGCCAGCAGTCGCGAAAGGACGGCTAACAATGAAAAACTGTTTTTT. Translating gives CASSRERTANNEKLFF.

This clonotype was recorded many times. The chain links TRBV11-2 to TRBJ2-7, with D unclear. The length of the CDR3 is 15 residues. Trimming removed 1 base from V and 0 bases from J, with 10 bases in between. The V gene's germline CDR1 is SGHAT and CDR2 FQNNGV. The DNA of the CDR3 is TGTGCCAGCAGCTTAGCGCCAGGCCTCTCCTACGAGCAGTACTTC. Translating it yields CASSLAPGLSYEQYF. The full variable domain, rest sourced from reference TRBV11-2 and TRBJ2-7, is EAGVAQSPRYKIIEKRQSVAFWCNPISGHATLYWYQQILGQGPKLLIQFQNNGVVDDSQLPKDRFSAERLKGVDSTLKIQPAKLEDSAVYLCASSLAPGLSYEQYFGPGTRLTVT.

This clonotype was seen a few times. This sequence may be a read error, since a much larger clone differs from it by one base. This CDR3 is missing its conserved last phenylalanine or tryptophan, likely due to a read error. V is TRBV19 and J is TRBJ1-6, with D possibly matching TRBD1 (5 bases). The CDR3 sequence is 15 residues long. Germline values: CDR1 LNHDA, CDR2 SQIVND (reference sequence). The V end lost 5 bases, the J end lost 8 bases, and 16 bases lay between the germline ends. In DNA form, the CDR3 reads TGTGCCAGTAGTGCAGTTGGGACTGCAGATTCACCCCTCCACCTT. Protein: CASSAVGTADSPLHL.

This clonotype was detected a few times. The gene calls are TRBV6-1 and TRBJ1-5; TRBD1 is a possible D gene (5 bases). From germline, CDR1 is MNHNS and CDR2 SASEGT. Trimming removed 5 bases from V and 6 bases from J, with 14 bases in between. The CDR3 totals 14 residues. CDR3: CASSPGSAAQPQHF. CDR3 nucleotide sequence: TGTGCCAGCAGTCCAGGGTCCGCGGCTCAGCCCCAGCATTTT.

A note on this clonotype: The final CDR3 position lacks the conserved phenylalanine or tryptophan, pointing to a likely read error. The chain combines TRBV19 with TRBJ1-2, with D possibly matching TRBD1 (5 bases). Germline values: CDR1 LNHDA, CDR2 SQIVND (reference sequence). This CDR3 has 15 residues. Trimming removed 4 bases from V and 2 bases from J, with 14 bases in between. The CDR3 sequence: CASSTEGRGNYGYTL. For the CDR3, the DNA is TGTGCCAGTAGTACCGAGGGACGGGGAAACTATGGCTACACCCTC.

This clonotype appeared a few times. The V and J genes are TRBV20-1 and TRBJ2-7, with TRBD2 matching 8 bases. The V gene end was trimmed by 5 bases and the J gene end by 3 bases; junction bases not matched to a gene: 18. This CDR3 region has 17 residues. CDR1 and CDR2 (germline): DFQATT, SNEGSKA (reference sequence). The CDR3 spells CSAPTSALTGGLYEQYF. CDR3 nucleotide sequence: TGCAGTGCTCCGACCTCGGCTCTAACGGGAGGGCTCTACGAGCAGTACTTC.

This clonotype showed up many times. The chain employs TRBV28 and TRBJ2-2; TRBD1 or TRBD2 may be the D gene (6 bases each). The CDR3 is made up of 15 amino acids. Deletions cut 1 base from V and 5 bases from J, with 11 bases between. The germline CDR1 and CDR2 sequences are MDHEN and SYDVKM. The CDR3 loop is CASSLLGGGTGELFF. The CDR3 nucleotides are TGTGCCAGCAGTTTATTGGGGGGCGGAACCGGGGAGCTGTTTTTT.

This clonotype was detected ten times or more. The chain employs TRBV28 and TRBJ1-2; TRBD1 might be the D (5 bases). Germline loops: CDR1 MDHEN, CDR2 SYDVKM. This CDR3 has 17 amino acids. Trimming stripped 2 bases from V and 10 bases from J, with 26 bases between. In DNA, the CDR3 is TGTGCCAGCAGTTTAGTGCCAGGGACGGCAGGAGAGCTGGTCTACACCTTC. Amino acids: CASSLVPGTAGELVYTF.

This clonotype was seen at least ten times. V gene TRBV27 combines with J gene TRBJ1-1; TRBD1 agrees at 10 bases. Germline-derived CDR1 and CDR2 are MNHEY and SMNVEV (reference sequence). The CDR3 runs to 18 residues. The V gene end was trimmed by 1 base and the J gene end by 0 bases; junction bases not matched to a gene: 8. Here the CDR3 DNA reads TGTGCCAGCAGTTTATGGGGGACAGGGGACAAGCTGAACACTGAAGCTTTCTTT. Translating gives CASSLWGTGDKLNTEAFF.

With respect to this clonotype: A much larger clone lies a single base off, so this may be a read error. V usage is TRBV6-1 and J usage is TRBJ2-2, with D tentatively TRBD2 (5 bases). V was cut by 5 bases and J by 1 base, with 11 bases left in between. This CDR3 spans 15 amino acids. Germline CDR1 and CDR2: MNHNS and SASEGT. CDR3 protein: CASSPLGQNTGELFF. CDR3 sequence (DNA): TGTGCCAGCAGTCCACTAGGCCAGAACACCGGGGAGCTGTTTTTT.

This clonotype was seen many times. This chain uses TRBV24-1 with TRBJ2-6, with a possible D match to TRBD1 (5 bases). V lost 3 bases, J lost 0 bases, and 8 bases lay in between. This CDR3 contains 16 residues. Germline V CDR1 and CDR2: KGHDR, SFDVKD. The CDR3 protein is CATSDADSSGANVLTF. CDR3 in DNA: TGTGCCACCAGTGATGCCGACAGCTCTGGGGCCAACGTCCTGACTTTC.

This clonotype was recorded at least ten times. This sequence joins TRBV11-2 and TRBJ2-7; D is possibly TRBD1 (5 bases). Germline CDR1 and CDR2: SGHAT and FQNNGV. This CDR3 has 14 amino acids. Trimming cost V 5 bases and J 0 bases, with 11 bases left between them. In DNA, the CDR3 is TGTGCCAGCAGCCAAGGACACTCCTCCTACGAGCAGTACTTC. Protein: CASSQGHSSYEQYF. Looking up the rest from reference TRBV11-2 and TRBJ2-7 gives the full variable domain: EAGVAQSPRYKIIEKRQSVAFWCNPISGHATLYWYQQILGQGPKLLIQFQNNGVVDDSQLPKDRFSAERLKGVDSTLKIQPAKLEDSAVYLCASSQGHSSYEQYFGPGTRLTVT.

This clonotype showed up many times. V is TRBV25-1 and J is TRBJ1-2; the match to TRBD1 covers 8 bases. The CDR3 is made up of 16 amino acids. J was trimmed by 6 bases and V by 5 bases; bases with no gene match: 14. CDR1 and CDR2 (germline): MGHDK, SYGVNS. The CDR3 coding sequence is TGTGCCAGCAGTTCTCGAGGAGGGGACAGGATCGATGGCTACACCTTC. Amino acid sequence: CASSSRGGDRIDGYTF.

This clonotype was counted ten times or more. This chain links TRBV2 with TRBJ2-5; the D gene is possibly TRBD2 (7 bases). V lost 0 bases to trimming and J lost 1 base, with 9 bases between them. CDR3 length: 15 amino acids. Germline values: CDR1 SNHLY, CDR2 FYNNEI. DNA for the CDR3: TGTGCCAGCAGTGAAGCCGGGGGGCCCCAAGAGACCCAGTACTTC. Residues: CASSEAGGPQETQYF.

In its sample, this clonotype was seen many times. The rearrangement links TRBV28 to TRBJ1-2; D may be TRBD1 (6 bases). V was trimmed by 3 bases and J by 2 bases, leaving 10 bases between them. Germline lookup yields CDR1 MDHEN and CDR2 SYDVKM. CDR3 length: 14 amino acids. CDR3 region: CASSFIGGNYGYTF. CDR3 nucleotides: TGTGCCAGCAGTTTTATCGGGGGCAACTATGGCTACACCTTC.

This clonotype was counted ten times or more. This chain connects TRBV20-1 to TRBJ2-1, with 11 bases lining up with TRBD2. This CDR3 has 14 residues. Germline CDR1 DFQATT, CDR2 SNEGSKA (reference sequence). V gave up 8 bases and J gave up 0 bases; unmatched junction bases: 3. CDR3 DNA: TGCAGTTCACTAGCGGGAGACTCCTACAATGAGCAGTTCTTC. Its protein is CSSLAGDSYNEQFF.

The genes are TRBV20-1 and TRBJ1-1; TRBD1 matches at 7 bases. Trimming removed 0 bases from V and 1 base from J; junction bases left unmatched: 5. CDR1 and CDR2 from the germline V gene are DFQATT and SNEGSKA (reference sequence). This CDR3 region has 15 residues. The CDR3 sequence: CSAREDGTANTEAFF. CDR3 nucleotides: TGCAGTGCTAGAGAGGACGGGACAGCGAACACTGAAGCTTTCTTT.

The V and J genes are TRBV11-2 and TRBJ1-2, with D possibly TRBD1 on 6 matching bases. The CDR3 length is 14 residues. V was cut by 5 bases and J by 8 bases, with 18 bases left in between. Germline-derived CDR1 and CDR2 are SGHAT and FQNNGV. The CDR3 loop is CASSPDLGAGGYTF. The CDR3, as DNA: TGTGCCAGCAGCCCAGACTTGGGGGCGGGGGGCTACACCTTC.

This clonotype was found many times. The V gene is TRBV28, the J gene TRBJ2-7; no definite D call. The CDR3 extends over 13 amino acids. Germline V gene lookup returns CDR1 MDHEN and CDR2 SYDVKM. V lost 3 bases to trimming and J lost 3 bases, with 9 bases between them. CDR3 sequence: CASSFPGFYEQYF. CDR3 bases: TGTGCCAGCAGTTTCCCAGGCTTCTACGAGCAGTACTTC.

In its sample, this clonotype was seen many times. DNA of the CDR3: TGCGCCAGCAGCCAAGAGGTGACTAGCGTTGGAACCGGGGAGCTGTTTTTT. Translating gives CASSQEVTSVGTGELFF. This chain joins TRBV4-1 and TRBJ2-2, with TRBD2 identical over 8 bases. V lost 0 bases to trimming and J lost 5 bases; unmatched junction nucleotides: 8. The germline V gene encodes CDR1 MGHRA and CDR2 YSYEKL. The CDR3 consists of 17 residues.